This TCR beta chain was identified in a study of blood T cell repertoires in COVID-19. Sequencing was performed with immunoSEQ multiplex PCR; in TCRdb, only in-frame clones are kept and a portion is missing. The profile covers 250,000 to 350,000 clones, with roughly 90% appearing a single time and about 11% taken by the ten largest. V gave up 2 bases and J gave up 4 bases, with 15 bases separating them. Germline CDR1 LGHDT, CDR2 YNNKEL (reference sequence). The CDR3 spans 15 residues. Seattle researchers signed up patients amid active infection and tracked them longitudinally. The rearrangement joins TRBV3-1 (or the pseudogene TRBV3-2) to TRBJ2-7, with TRBD2 as a possible D gene (5 bases). This TCR derives from a woman in her 30s with COVID-19, enrolled during active disease. Input material: peripheral blood. As DNA, the CDR3 is TGTGCCAGCAGCCAATCCCGGGGAATAGGGTACGAGCAGTACTTC. Translated: CASSQSRGIGYEQYF.